The 5 T cell receptor beta chains given below trace back to one sample, sequenced in a study of T cells in Graves' hyperthyroidism and ophthalmopathy. The source material, RNA transcripts, was used to amplify TCR beta CDR3 regions. TCR CDR3 regions were first amplified by RT-PCR with HTBI primers. Via MiXCR, TCRdb re-called the multiplex PCR reads, giving one row per CDR3 protein. The table lists 600,000 to 850,000 distinct CDR3 sequences, roughly 20% of them singletons. The sample consisted of blood. All receptors derive from a woman aged 50 to 60 with Graves' hyperthyroidism that later progressed to Graves' ophthalmopathy.

Remarks on this clonotype: This could be a read error, since a much larger clone is one nucleotide away. V and J are TRBV5-1 and TRBJ2-3, with D maybe TRBD2 (5 bases). Looked up from germline, CDR1 is SGHRS and CDR2 is YFSETQ. The CDR3 runs to 14 residues. CDR3 region: CTSGHNPRTDTQYF. CDR3 DNA sequence: TGCACCAGCGGCCACAACCCCCGGACAGATACGCAGTATTTT.

This clonotype was seen a handful of times. The chain links TRBV14 to TRBJ1-2; possible D gene TRBD1, 6 bases. Germline-derived CDR1 and CDR2 are SGHDN and FVKESK. CDR3 length: 14 residues. V dropped 5 bases and J dropped 8 bases, with 18 bases sitting between them. The CDR3 nucleotides are TGTGCCAGCAGCTACGGACAGCCCATTGGGGGCTACACCTTC. Translation: CASSYGQPIGGYTF.

The CDR3 sequence is CASSQAASGGADTQYF. CDR3 in DNA: TGCGCCAGCAGCCAAGCCGCTAGCGGGGGAGCAGATACGCAGTATTTT. The chain uses TRBV4-1 and TRBJ2-3; TRBD2 agrees at 10 bases. V lost 1 base and J lost 4; bases outside the gene matches: 5. This CDR3 spans 16 amino acids. CDR1 and CDR2 from the germline V gene are MGHRA and YSYEKL.

This clonotype was recorded many times. The rearrangement links TRBV3-1 to TRBJ2-5; D call uncertain. V lost 2 bases and J 2 bases, leaving 3 bases between the germline ends. CDR1 and CDR2 from the germline V gene are LGHDT and YNNKEL (reference sequence). The CDR3 sequence is 12 residues long. CDR3 sequence reads: CASSQPQETQYF. CDR3 nucleotide sequence: TGTGCCAGCAGCCAACCACAAGAGACCCAGTACTTC.

This clonotype has at least ten counts. V is TRBV10-1 and J is TRBJ1-1; TRBD1 is a possible D gene (5 bases). Per germline, CDR1 WNHNN and CDR2 SYGVQD (reference sequence). The CDR3 is 17 residues long. V lost 3 bases and J 1 base, leaving 18 bases between the germline ends. In nucleotides, the CDR3 is TGCGCCAGCAGTGACCACAGGATACGGACAAAGAACACTGAAGCTTTCTTT. Translating gives CASSDHRIRTKNTEAFF.